This paragraph covers one TCR beta chain sequence. Its specificity is unknown. Data came from immunoSEQ multiplex PCR; TCRdb stores just in-frame clones and leaves some out. This sample has fewer than 100,000 clones; less than 80% occur once, and the top ten carry roughly 43%. The data derive from a study of shared clonotypes between healthy human individuals. With 0 bases clipped from V and 8 bases from J, the junction kept 5 bases outside the gene matches. CDR1 and CDR2 (germline): SGHNT, YYREEE (reference sequence). This CDR3 spans 15 amino acids. Whole-study findings and limits: Donor scarcity curtailed the genetic and exposure-history diversity represented herein.

The sequencing sample was made of memory CD8+ T cells sorted from blood. The subset: CD45RO+ cells pooled with CCR7-negative TemRA cells. The sequence was collected from a man aged 25-45 years in good health. The J gene is TRBJ2-1, the V gene TRBV5-4, with 10 bases matching TRBD2. The chain's CDR3 is CASSLVSSGSDEQFF. The CDR3 region has the DNA TGTGCCAGCAGCTTGGTATCTAGCGGGAGTGATGAGCAGTTCTTC.